The rows below give T cell receptor beta chains drawn from one sample of a study of T cell repertoires in ileal Crohn's disease. Sequencing used immunoSEQ multiplex PCR; TCRdb keeps in-frame clones, though not all of them. Here the sample spans about 62,000 clones, 70% to 90% being singletons. Material: ileal tissue. These receptors were taken from an adult with Crohn's disease. CDR3s include the opening cysteine and the closing phenylalanine or tryptophan. Fields, in order: D gene, J gene, V gene, clone size, CDR3 protein, CDR3 DNA. D genes are given only for firm matches. Not all rows give a size; the values are once, few, many and, for expanded clones, a class.

D: NA; J: TRBJ2-3; V: TRBV5-1; size: NA; CDR3: CASSLDPADTQYF; DNA: TGCGCCAGCAGCTTGGACCCGGCAGATACGCAGTATTTT
D: TRBD1; J: TRBJ2-7; V: TRBV18; size: NA; CDR3: CASSPQGVAYEQYF; DNA: TGTGCCAGCTCACCGCAGGGGGTAGCCTACGAGCAGTACTTC
D: NA; J: TRBJ2-5; V: TRBV13; size: NA; CDR3: CASSRDRQETQYF; DNA: TGTGCCAGCAGCCGAGACAGGCAAGAGACCCAGTACTTC
D: TRBD1; J: TRBJ1-3; V: TRBV7-3; size: NA; CDR3: CASSLGTGVENTIYF; DNA: TGTGCCAGCAGCTTAGGGACAGGGGTCGAAAACACCATATATTTT
D: NA; J: TRBJ1-1; V: TRBV5-1; size: once; CDR3: CASSLGRVNTEAFF; DNA: TGCGCCAGCAGCTTGGGACGGGTGAACACTGAAGCTTTCTTT
D: TRBD1; J: TRBJ2-3; V: TRBV6-1; size: NA; CDR3: CASHRGPFSTDTQYF; DNA: TGTGCCAGCCACAGGGGGCCTTTTAGCACAGATACGCAGTATTTT
D: NA; J: TRBJ2-3; V: TRBV28; size: NA; CDR3: CASSLLGVADTQYF; DNA: TGTGCCAGCAGTTTATTAGGGGTTGCAGATACGCAGTATTTT
D: NA; J: TRBJ2-7; V: TRBV30; size: NA; CDR3: CAWSGSTGFWSEQYF; DNA: TGTGCCTGGAGTGGCTCGACAGGATTTTGGTCCGAGCAGTACTTC
D: NA; J: TRBJ2-1; V: TRBV5-1; size: NA; CDR3: CASSLSLSRRTVNEQFF; DNA: TGCGCCAGCAGCTTGTCCCTTTCAAGGAGAACTGTTAATGAGCAGTTCTTC
D: TRBD1; J: TRBJ1-4; V: TRBV19; size: NA; CDR3: CASSRRGLTNEKLFF; DNA: TGTGCCAGTAGTAGAAGGGGGCTGACTAATGAAAAACTGTTTTTT
D: NA; J: TRBJ1-2; V: TRBV13; size: NA; CDR3: CASSLRGFNYGYTF; DNA: TGTGCCAGCAGCTTAAGGGGCTTTAACTATGGCTACACCTTC
D: TRBD2; J: TRBJ2-2; V: TRBV14; size: NA; CDR3: CASSQLAGVTGELFF; DNA: TGTGCCAGCAGCCAGCTAGCGGGAGTTACCGGGGAGCTGTTTTTT
D: TRBD1; J: TRBJ2-2; V: TRBV11-2; size: many; CDR3: CASSWYRGSTGELFF; DNA: TGTGCCAGCAGCTGGTACAGGGGTTCCACCGGGGAGCTGTTTTTT
D: TRBD1; J: TRBJ2-7; V: TRBV12-5; size: NA; CDR3: CASGSGQGANYEQYF; DNA: TGTGCTAGTGGTTCGGGACAGGGAGCTAACTACGAGCAGTACTTC
D: TRBD2; J: TRBJ2-7; V: TRBV2; size: NA; CDR3: CASSIGGDYYEQYF; DNA: TGTGCCAGCAGTATCGGGGGGGACTACTACGAGCAGTACTTC
D: NA; J: TRBJ1-2; V: TRBV15; size: NA; CDR3: CATSRDPAGYYGYTF; DNA: TGTGCCACCAGCAGAGATCCGGCAGGCTACTATGGCTACACCTTC
D: NA; J: TRBJ2-3; V: TRBV29-1; size: NA; CDR3: CSVHGGTDTQYF; DNA: TGCAGCGTTCACGGGGGCACAGATACGCAGTATTTT
D: NA; J: TRBJ2-7; V: TRBV21-1; size: NA; CDR3: CASSNSKTRYEQYF; DNA: TGTGCCAGCAGCAACTCGAAAACTAGGTACGAGCAGTACTTC
D: NA; J: TRBJ1-2; V: TRBV5-3; size: NA; CDR3: CARSLNKENGGGYTF; DNA: TGTGCCAGAAGCTTGAATAAAGAGAACGGAGGGGGCTACACCTTC
D: TRBD1; J: TRBJ1-2; V: TRBV30; size: NA; CDR3: CAWTQTGGTNYGYTF; DNA: TGTGCCTGGACTCAAACAGGGGGCACTAACTATGGCTACACCTTC
D: NA; J: TRBJ1-2; V: TRBV21-1; size: NA; CDR3: CASSKSAARDRASGGPTHYGYTF; DNA: TGTGCCAGCAGCAAATCGGCGGCCCGGGACAGGGCCTCTGGGGGACCAACACACTATGGCTACACCTTC
D: TRBD2; J: TRBJ2-2; V: TRBV7-3; size: NA; CDR3: CASSPLAGAGELFF; DNA: TGTGCCAGCAGCCCCCTGGCGGGAGCCGGGGAGCTGTTTTTT
D: NA; J: TRBJ1-6; V: TRBV10-3; size: NA; CDR3: CAISEGQRNSPLHF; DNA: TGTGCCATCAGTGAGGGACAGCGGAATTCACCCCTCCACTTT
D: TRBD1; J: TRBJ1-1; V: TRBV5-1; size: few; CDR3: CASSLRQGAEAFF; DNA: TGCGCCAGCAGCTTGAGACAGGGGGCTGAAGCTTTCTTT
D: TRBD1; J: TRBJ1-3; V: TRBV28; size: NA; CDR3: CASRPTGVSGNTIYF; DNA: TGTGCCAGCAGGCCCACAGGGGTCTCTGGAAACACCATATATTTT
D: NA; J: TRBJ1-6; V: TRBV11-2; size: few; CDR3: CASSLVSGASPLHF; DNA: TGTGCCAGCAGCTTAGTTTCCGGTGCTTCACCCCTCCACTTT
D: NA; J: TRBJ1-4; V: TRBV29-1; size: NA; CDR3: CSVEGAGKLFF; DNA: TGCAGCGTTGAAGGGGCAGGAAAACTGTTTTTT
D: NA; J: TRBJ1-2; V: TRBV12-5; size: few; CDR3: CASSAGVDGYTF; DNA: TGTGCTAGCTCCGCGGGGGTGGATGGCTACACCTTC
D: NA; J: TRBJ2-7; V: TRBV4-3; size: NA; CDR3: CASSQGAGGTYEQYF; DNA: TGCGCCAGCAGCCAAGGGGCGGGCGGTACCTACGAGCAGTACTTC
D: NA; J: TRBJ1-2; V: TRBV5-4; size: NA; CDR3: CASSSSPGHPYGYTF; DNA: TGTGCCAGCAGCTCCTCTCCAGGACATCCCTATGGCTACACCTTC
D: NA; J: TRBJ2-2; V: TRBV29-1; size: NA; CDR3: CSVFDQEEDTGELFF; DNA: TGCAGCGTTTTTGACCAGGAGGAGGACACCGGGGAGCTGTTTTTT
D: NA; J: TRBJ1-1; V: TRBV28; size: NA; CDR3: CASSSPGVSTTEAFF; DNA: TGTGCCAGCAGTTCCCCAGGGGTATCGACCACTGAAGCTTTCTTT
D: TRBD1; J: TRBJ1-2; V: TRBV7-9; size: NA; CDR3: CASRGIQGAVVGYTF; DNA: TGTGCCAGCAGAGGGATACAGGGGGCCGTGGTTGGCTACACCTTC
D: NA; J: TRBJ2-1; V: TRBV9; size: NA; CDR3: CASSVGGGRYNEQFF; DNA: TGTGCCAGCAGCGTAGGCGGGGGCCGTTACAATGAGCAGTTCTTC
D: NA; J: TRBJ1-1; V: TRBV10-3; size: NA; CDR3: CAISDIDRNTEAFF; DNA: TGTGCCATCAGTGATATAGACAGAAACACTGAAGCTTTCTTT
D: TRBD1; J: TRBJ1-6; V: TRBV6-1; size: NA; CDR3: CASSELDRGNSPLHF; DNA: TGTGCCAGCAGTGAACTCGACAGGGGGAATTCACCCCTCCACTTT
D: TRBD1; J: TRBJ1-6; V: TRBV5-1; size: NA; CDR3: CASSLDRGSYNSPLHF; DNA: TGCGCCAGCAGCTTGGACAGGGGCTCCTATAATTCACCCCTCCACTTT
D: NA; J: TRBJ1-2; V: TRBV10-1; size: NA; CDR3: CASSAGLGDYGYTF; DNA: TGCGCCAGCAGTGCGGGACTCGGTGACTATGGCTACACCTTC
D: TRBD1; J: TRBJ1-2; V: TRBV7-2; size: NA; CDR3: CASSLAIQGAGGYTF; DNA: TGTGCCAGCAGCTTAGCGATACAGGGGGCTGGTGGCTACACCTTC
D: NA; J: TRBJ1-4; V: TRBV7-2; size: NA; CDR3: CASSLGDLWLEKLFF; DNA: TGTGCCAGCAGCTTAGGGGACTTATGGCTTGAAAAACTGTTTTTT
D: NA; J: TRBJ1-2; V: TRBV7-2; size: NA; CDR3: CASGPGGIYGYTF; DNA: TGTGCCAGTGGTCCTGGAGGGATTTATGGCTACACCTTC
D: NA; J: TRBJ1-5; V: TRBV19; size: NA; CDR3: CASRSTGDQPQHF; DNA: TGTGCCAGTAGGTCGACAGGAGATCAGCCCCAGCATTTT
D: NA; J: TRBJ2-3; V: TRBV27; size: NA; CDR3: CASRRDTQYF; DNA: TGTGCCAGCAGGAGAGATACGCAGTATTTT
D: NA; J: TRBJ2-5; V: TRBV14; size: NA; CDR3: CASSQDQVGTQYF; DNA: TGTGCCAGCAGCCAAGATCAGGTTGGGACCCAGTACTTC
D: NA; J: TRBJ1-1; V: TRBV18; size: NA; CDR3: CASSPSISYPESRAFF; DNA: TGTGCCAGCTCACCGTCGATTTCTTACCCCGAGTCCCGGGCTTTCTTT
D: NA; J: TRBJ1-5; V: TRBV30; size: few; CDR3: CAWSTGNSNQPQHF; DNA: TGTGCCTGGAGCACAGGGAATAGCAATCAGCCCCAGCATTTT
D: TRBD2; J: TRBJ2-1; V: TRBV9; size: NA; CDR3: CASSVASGGNEQFF; DNA: TGTGCCAGCAGCGTAGCTAGCGGGGGGAATGAGCAGTTCTTC
D: NA; J: TRBJ2-2; V: TRBV18; size: NA; CDR3: CASSLGPGQNPNTGELFF; DNA: TGTGCCAGCTCACTTGGACCTGGACAGAATCCGAACACCGGGGAGCTGTTTTTT
D: NA; J: TRBJ2-7; V: TRBV11-3; size: NA; CDR3: CASSLFMYEQYF; DNA: TGTGCCAGCAGTCTCTTTATGTACGAGCAGTACTTC
D: TRBD1; J: TRBJ1-2; V: TRBV25-1; size: NA; CDR3: CASSDGTGASMYGYTF; DNA: TGTGCCAGCAGTGACGGGACAGGGGCCTCCATGTATGGCTACACCTTC
D: TRBD1; J: TRBJ1-5; V: TRBV10-3; size: NA; CDR3: CAISDPGQGLQHF; DNA: TGTGCCATCAGTGACCCGGGACAGGGACTCCAGCATTTT
D: TRBD1; J: TRBJ1-2; V: TRBV6-5; size: NA; CDR3: CASSYRQGDYGYTF; DNA: TGTGCCAGCAGTTACCGACAGGGGGACTATGGCTACACCTTC
D: TRBD1; J: TRBJ1-5; V: TRBV4-1; size: few; CDR3: CASSRLLRNPGQGSNQPQHF; DNA: TGCGCCAGCAGCCGGTTACTTAGAAATCCGGGACAGGGTAGTAATCAGCCCCAGCATTTT